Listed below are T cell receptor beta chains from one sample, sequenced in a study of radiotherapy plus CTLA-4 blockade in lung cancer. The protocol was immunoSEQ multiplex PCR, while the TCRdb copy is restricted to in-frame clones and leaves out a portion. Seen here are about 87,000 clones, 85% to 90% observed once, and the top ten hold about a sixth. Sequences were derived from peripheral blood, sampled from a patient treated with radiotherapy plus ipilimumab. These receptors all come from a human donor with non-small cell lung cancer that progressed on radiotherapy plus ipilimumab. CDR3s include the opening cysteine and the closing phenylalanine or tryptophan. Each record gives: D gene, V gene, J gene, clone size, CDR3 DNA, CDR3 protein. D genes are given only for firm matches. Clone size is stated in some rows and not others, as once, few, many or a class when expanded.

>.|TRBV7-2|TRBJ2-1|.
TGTGCCAGCAGCTTAGCAGCGGGCGGATTCAATGAGCAGTTCTTC
CASSLAAGGFNEQFF
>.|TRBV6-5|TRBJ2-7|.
TGTGCCAGCAGTTACTCGTTTAACCTTTACGAGCAGTACTTC
CASSYSFNLYEQYF
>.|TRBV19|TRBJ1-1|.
TGTGCCAGTACAGCGGCCCCAGTGACTGAAGCTTTCTTT
CASTAAPVTEAFF
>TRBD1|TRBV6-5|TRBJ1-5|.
TGTGCCAGCAGGACCACAGGGGCCGGACAGCCCCAGCATTTT
CASRTTGAGQPQHF
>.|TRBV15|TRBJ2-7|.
TGTGCCACCACATACGACTATTCCTCCTACGAGCAGTACTTC
CATTYDYSSYEQYF
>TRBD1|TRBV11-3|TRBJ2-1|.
TGTGCCAGCAGCCAAGGGACAGGGTCCTACAATGAGCAGTTCTTC
CASSQGTGSYNEQFF
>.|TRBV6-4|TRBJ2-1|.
TGTGCCAGCAGTGATAGGGGACATGAGCAGTTCTTC
CASSDRGHEQFF
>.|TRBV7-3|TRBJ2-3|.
TGTGCCAGCAGCTCCGAGAGCACAGATACGCAGTATTTT
CASSSESTDTQYF
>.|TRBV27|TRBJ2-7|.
TGTGCCAGCAGTTTAGGCTTCTACTACGAGCAGTACTTC
CASSLGFYYEQYF
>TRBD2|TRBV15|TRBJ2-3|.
TGTGCCACCAGCAGAGATCACTCTAGCGGGGGGGCGACAGATACGCAGTATTTT
CATSRDHSSGGATDTQYF
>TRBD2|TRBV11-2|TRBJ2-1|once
TGTGCCAGCAGCTTTGGGACTAGCGGAGGCAATGAGCAGTTCTTC
CASSFGTSGGNEQFF
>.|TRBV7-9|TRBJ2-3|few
TGTGCCAGCAGCTTGGGAAGGAATACGCAGTATTTT
CASSLGRNTQYF
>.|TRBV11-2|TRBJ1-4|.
TGTGCCAGCAGCTTGAGAAGAGGGGAAAAACTGTTTTTT
CASSLRRGEKLFF
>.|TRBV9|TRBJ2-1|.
TGTGCCAGCAGCGCTCTAGCTGGCACCTACAATGAGCAGTTCTTC
CASSALAGTYNEQFF
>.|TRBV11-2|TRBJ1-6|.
.
CASSFGQGNSPLHF
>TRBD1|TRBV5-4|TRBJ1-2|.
TGTGCCAGCAGCGTAGATCCGGACAGGGATGGCTACACCTTC
CASSVDPDRDGYTF
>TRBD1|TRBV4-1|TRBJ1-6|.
TGCGCCAGCAGCCAAGATAAGCAGGGGGCATTCTCACCCCTCCACTTT
CASSQDKQGAFSPLHF
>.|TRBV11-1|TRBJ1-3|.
TGTGCCAGCAGCTTCGTATCAGGGATGGGAAACACCATATATTTT
CASSFVSGMGNTIYF
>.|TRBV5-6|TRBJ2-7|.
TGTGCCAGCAGATCGACAGATATTTCCGAGCAGTACTTC
CASRSTDISEQYF
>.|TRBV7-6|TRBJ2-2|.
TGTGCCAGCAGCTTAGTTGGGGACACCGGGGAGCTGTTTTTT
CASSLVGDTGELFF
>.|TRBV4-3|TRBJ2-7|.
TGCGCCAGCAGCCAAGAGAAGATGGGCTACGAGCAGTACTTC
CASSQEKMGYEQYF
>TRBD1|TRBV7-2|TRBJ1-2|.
TGTGCCAGCAGCTCCGGGACAGGGCCTGTCGGCTACACCTTC
CASSSGTGPVGYTF
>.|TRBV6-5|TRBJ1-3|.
TGTGCCAGCAGTTACTCGGGCCTCTCTGGAAACACCATATATTTT
CASSYSGLSGNTIYF
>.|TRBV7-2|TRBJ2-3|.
TGTGCCAGCAGCTTAGTGGCGAAATCCACAGATACGCAGTATTTT
CASSLVAKSTDTQYF
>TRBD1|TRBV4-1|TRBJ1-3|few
TGCGCCAGCAGCCTGGGACAGGGGAATGGAAACACCATATATTTT
CASSLGQGNGNTIYF
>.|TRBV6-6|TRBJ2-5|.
TGTGCCAGCAGTTTACAACTTGGGGAGACCCAGTACTTC
CASSLQLGETQYF
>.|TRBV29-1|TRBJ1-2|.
TGCAGCGTTGAAGGGTGGGGCTCTTTCTATGGCTACACCTTC
CSVEGWGSFYGYTF
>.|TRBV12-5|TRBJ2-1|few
TGTGCTAGTGGTTACCTTGGACTCCAATACAATGAGCAGTTCTTC
CASGYLGLQYNEQFF
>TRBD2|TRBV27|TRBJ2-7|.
TGTGCCAGCAGTTCTTGGACTAGCGGGGATTACGAGCAGTACTTC
CASSSWTSGDYEQYF
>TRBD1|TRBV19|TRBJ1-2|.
TGTGCCAGTAGTCCACAGGGGCCCTATGGCTACACCTTC
CASSPQGPYGYTF
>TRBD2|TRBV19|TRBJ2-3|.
TGTGCCAGTACCTCCTTCGGACTAGCGGTCTCTAGCACAGATACGCAGTATTTT
CASTSFGLAVSSTDTQYF
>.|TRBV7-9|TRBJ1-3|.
TGTGCCAGCAGCTTGGGCAGGGGATCGGCCATATATTTT
CASSLGRGSAIYF
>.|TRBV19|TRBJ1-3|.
TGTGCCAGTAGTCCCTCTTCGGGGAAGAGATCTACCACCATATATTTT
CASSPSSGKRSTTIYF
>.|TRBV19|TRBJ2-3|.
TGTGCCAGTAACCCGGTGGGGGGCACAGATACGCAGTATTTT
CASNPVGGTDTQYF
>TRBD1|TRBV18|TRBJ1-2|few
TGTGCCAGCTCACCACTTGGCCAGGGGGATTCTGGCTACACCTTC
CASSPLGQGDSGYTF
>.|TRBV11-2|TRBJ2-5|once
TGTGCCAGCAGCTTAATTGTGGAGACCCAGTACTTC
CASSLIVETQYF
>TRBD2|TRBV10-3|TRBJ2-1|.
TGTGCCACCACGACTAGCGGGGCCTACAATGAGCAGTTCTTC
CATTTSGAYNEQFF
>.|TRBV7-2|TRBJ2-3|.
TGTGCCAGCAGCTTATTTTCGGAAGCCACAGATACGCAGTATTTT
CASSLFSEATDTQYF
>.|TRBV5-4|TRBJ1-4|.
TGTGCCAGCAGCTTTCAGGGAGCTGCAACTAATGAAAAACTGTTTTTT
CASSFQGAATNEKLFF
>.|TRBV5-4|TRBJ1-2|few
TGTGCCAGCAGCTTCGTAGGGAACTATGGCTACACCTTC
CASSFVGNYGYTF